This T cell receptor (beta chain) originates from a study of T cells in narcolepsy. Turning to this clone: The target antigen is unknown.

Study-wide findings and caveats: Autoreactive clone sequences were missing from some blood memory CD4+ repertoires. Reportedly, autoreactive clonotypes were serially detected in patients' blood but not controls'. Same-patient CSF and blood CD4+ T cell clonotypes included HCRT-specific and TRIB2-specific autoreactive ones.

Sequenced by immunoSEQ multiplex PCR; TCRdb stores in-frame clones only, minus some. Of 25,000 to 35,000 clones listed, about four fifths are singletons. The sequence was collected from a human donor in good health. The sample was memory (CD45RA-) CD4+ T cells from blood.

This chain's CDR3 is CASSLVGQSHSNEKLFF. CDR3 bases: TGTGCCAGCAGCTTGGTCGGACAGTCCCACAGTAATGAAAAACTGTTTTTT. This chain joins TRBV5-6 and TRBJ1-4; D perhaps matches TRBD1 (6 bases). CDR1 and CDR2 (germline): SGHDT, YYEEEE. The V and J ends lost 0 bases and 4 bases respectively, with 16 bases between them. There are 17 residues in the CDR3.